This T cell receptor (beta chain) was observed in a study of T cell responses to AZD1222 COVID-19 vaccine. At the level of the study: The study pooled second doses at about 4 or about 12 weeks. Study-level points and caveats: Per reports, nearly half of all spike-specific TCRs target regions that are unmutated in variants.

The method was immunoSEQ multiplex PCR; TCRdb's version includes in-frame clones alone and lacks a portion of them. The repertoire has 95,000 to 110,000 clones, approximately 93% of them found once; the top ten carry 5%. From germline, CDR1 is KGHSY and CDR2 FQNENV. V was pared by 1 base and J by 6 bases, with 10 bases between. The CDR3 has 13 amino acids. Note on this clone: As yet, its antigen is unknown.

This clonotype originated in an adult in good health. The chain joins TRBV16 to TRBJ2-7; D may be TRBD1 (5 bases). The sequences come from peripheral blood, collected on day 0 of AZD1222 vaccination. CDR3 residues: CASSQLVGVEQYF. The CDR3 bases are TGTGCCAGCAGCCAATTGGTAGGGGTCGAGCAGTACTTC. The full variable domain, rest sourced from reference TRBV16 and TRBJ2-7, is GEEVAQTPKHLVRGEGQKAKLYCAPIKGHSYVFWYQQVLKNEFKFLISFQNENVFDETGMPKERFSAKCLPNSPCSLEIQATKLEDSAVYFCASSQLVGVEQYFGPGTRLTVT.